The entry below gives a single T cell receptor (beta chain) sequence along with its context. Per germline, CDR1 SGHNT and CDR2 YYREEE (reference sequence). Between the trimmed V and J ends, which lost 4 bases and 8 bases, there was a span of 12 bases. The CDR3 spans 12 residues. In the original processing: Using reference gene primer amplification, nucleated cell counts were estimated. Produced via immunoSEQ multiplex PCR; TCRdb's table is partial and in-frame only. V, J and clone size were drawn from that table, and D and trimming were deduced from the DNA. This table holds approximately 300,000 clones, around nine tenths found once. This specimen comes from a study of blood T cell repertoires in COVID-19. Study at large: Acute and convalescent COVID-19 specimens originated in the United States, Italy and Spain. Sources were T cells, B-cell-depleted T cells, or PBMCs; the material itself was cDNA or gDNA.

V and J are TRBV5-4 and TRBJ1-1; D remains unclear. The sequence was obtained from a woman between 45 and 60 years old with active or convalescent COVID-19. Sequenced: peripheral blood. The CDR3 sequence: CASSRLLSEAFF. The CDR3 DNA reads TGTGCCAGCAGCCGACTTTTGTCGGAAGCTTTCTTT. Full variable domain (rest looked up from reference TRBV5-4 and TRBJ1-1): ETGVTQSPTHLIKTRGQQVTLRCSSQSGHNTVSWYQQALGQGPQFIFQYYREEENGRGNFPPRFSGLQFPNYSSELNVNALELDDSALYLCASSRLLSEAFFGQGTRLTVV.